This TCR beta chain was obtained from a study of T-cell reconstitution after alpha-beta-depleted transplantation in children. Study-level results: For some patients, TCRbeta diversity was high at day 60 because of recipient T cells and thymic progenitors that survived. Once a year had passed after transplant, T-cell counts and diversity came mostly from newly produced T cells.

Construction of the TCRbeta library involved unique molecular identifiers. TCRdb processed the PCR reads anew with MiXCR; each CDR3 protein has one entry. The table records 700,000 to 850,000 distinct CDR3 sequences, roughly 15% of them present only once. This clonotype was seen more than once but under ten times. The antigen is not known. Sample: PBMCs, mostly from graft donor cells, taken 360 days after TCRalphabeta/CD19-depleted stem cell transplant. This clonotype originated in a male patient under 18 who had a stem cell transplant for acute lymphoblastic leukemia, so the T cells may come from the graft donor.

The CDR3 region is CATSKGTGNRNQPQHF. In nucleotides, the CDR3 is TGTGCCACCAGCAAGGGAACAGGGAATCGAAATCAGCCCCAGCATTTT. V gene TRBV15 combines with J gene TRBJ1-5; D is possibly TRBD1 (6 bases). The ends were cut back, 4 bases at V and 4 bases at J, with 17 bases in the middle. Germline CDR1 and CDR2: LNHNV and YYDKDF (reference sequence). This CDR3 has 16 amino acids.